Reported below is one TCR beta chain. What this receptor recognizes is not known. The sample holds no much larger clone one base away, and base qualities are not on file. This sample was included in a study of blood T cell repertoires in COVID-19 (TCRdb year 2020). General notes on the study: Samples from collaborators originated in the United States, Italy and Spain and spanned both the acute and convalescent phases of COVID-19. The repertoires were made available in a free public database intended to serve as a resource for research on the immune response to SARS-CoV-2. Where available, HLA class I and class II types were taken from metadata supplied by the sample provider and were not determined by assay-based typing. Samples were obtained from the ongoing ImmuneRACE study (first 160 participants) and from 1,254 subjects provided by 6 global collaborators. The prospective study material was composed of cDNA or gDNA derived from T cells, B-cell-depleted T cells, or PBMCs. Subjects who had been exposed to COVID-19, were actively infected with it, or had recovered from it provided the deeply sampled blood TCRbeta repertoires that made up the dataset. The sample metadata nearly always contained a de-identified subject ID, COVID-19 status, age in years and sex.

Results and caveats for the whole study, not just this receptor: Clinical and demographic metadata were provided uncurated, with the amount varying by source and participant.

In Seattle, one collaborating source enrolled patients while the infection was active and tracked those patients longitudinally over the course of disease. Whole blood was collected in K2EDTA tubes by collaborating institutions according to the institutions' own protocols. For TCRbeta analysis, collaborators shipped samples as frozen whole blood, isolated PBMCs, or DNA extracted from either of those sample types. Between the V and J ends, shortened by 5 bases and 1 base respectively, the junction contains 3 bases. CDR1 and CDR2, looked up from the germline V gene (reference sequence), are MNHEY and SMNVEV. The cysteine opens and the phenylalanine closes a CDR3 of 13 amino acids. The only DNA kept is the CDR3, 39 bases in frame from the first base. The immunoSEQ Assay, a bias-controlled multiplex PCR, was used to amplify TCRbeta CDR3 regions from genomic DNA. Per the source publication's procedure: The number of nucleated cells in each sample was estimated by amplification of reference gene primers within the assay. To quantify the absolute abundance of each unique TCRbeta CDR3 rearrangement, sequence reads were collapsed and filtered. For each sample, productive Simpson clonality was calculated as the square root of Simpson's diversity index across productive rearrangements. In TCRdb, the immuneACCESS table is reduced to in-frame sequences with V and J assigned. These tables do not hold every clone; where another copy was compared, an unresolved V gene accounts for under half, and the others remain unexplained. The V and J calls and the clone size are those of that table, but D and trimming were determined from the DNA. The sample table lists around 150,000 clones, roughly 93% of them with a count of one. The top ten clonotypes cover roughly 2.1% of the sample.

The chain links TRBV27 with TRBJ2-6, with no confident D gene call. The sequence came from a woman aged 55-75 years with COVID-19, enrolled during active disease. Sequencing was carried out using peripheral blood. The CDR3 protein sequence reads: CASSASGANVLTF. The nucleotide sequence reads as follows: TGTGCCAGCAGTGCGTCTGGGGCCAACGTCCTGACTTTC.